What follows are 11 T cell receptor beta chains derived from one specimen sequenced in a study of T cells expressing NK-cell markers (dated by TCRdb to 2020 to 2021). The library was made by 5' RACE. TCRdb names Illumina HiSeq 2000 as the instrument used. TCRdb reprocessed the raw reads; every CDR3 protein sequence is a single record, and DNA is not supplied. For this sample, the table gives roughly 450,000 distinct CDR3 sequences. More than 1.4% of the sample is in the top ten clones. The source material was blood T cells: a sorted CD56 or NKG2C T cell subset, CD4+ or CD8+ T cells, or bulk PBMC T cells (not recorded which). These receptors were collected from a woman between 50 and 59 years old in good health. Donor details come from another sample of the same person, matched by shared clones.

The genes are TRBV12-5 and TRBJ1-3; TCRdb reports TRBD1, a call that lacks DNA to check it against. The CDR3 is 17 residues long. CDR1 is LGHNT and CDR2 is FRNRAP in the germline V gene. The CDR3 is CASGLVHGQGVGNTIYF.

The chain is built from TRBV5-1 and TRBJ2-1; TCRdb reports TRBD1, a call that lacks DNA to check it against. This CDR3 spans 16 amino acids. Looked up from germline, CDR1 is SGHRS and CDR2 is YFSETQ. The CDR3 sequence: CASSSIRGGTNNEQFF.

The chain combines TRBV12-3 or TRBV12-4 with TRBJ2-7; TCRdb proposes TRBD1, but this gene call is untestable without DNA. The length of the CDR3 is 15 residues. The CDR3 sequence is CASSKRAGEGYEQYF.

The rearrangement joins TRBV20-1 to TRBJ2-5. Germline V gene data show CDR1 as DFQATT and CDR2 as SNEGSKA (reference sequence). This CDR3 has 14 amino acids. The CDR3: CSARVTVNSETQYF.

The chain employs TRBV5-1 and TRBJ2-5; the TRBD1 assignment by TCRdb is unverifiable without DNA. The CDR3 has 11 amino acids. Germline V lookup: CDR1 SGHRS, CDR2 YFSETQ. The CDR3 reads CASTGMQTQYF.

This chain joins TRBV9 and TRBJ2-7; as DNA is missing, the TRBD2 call by TCRdb cannot be tested. Germline CDR1 and CDR2: SGDLS and YYNGEE. This CDR3 is built from 15 residues. CDR3 region: CASSVLAGGTYEQYF. Full variable domain (missing parts from reference TRBV9 and TRBJ2-7): DSGVTQTPKHLITATGQRVTLRCSPRSGDLSVYWYQQSLDQGLQFLIQYYNGEERAKGNILERFSAQQFPDLHSELNLSSLELGDSALYFCASSVLAGGTYEQYFGPGTRLTVT.

The chain recombines TRBV7-8 with TRBJ2-1; the D gene TCRdb calls, TRBD2, cannot be checked with no DNA. The CDR3 is made up of 16 amino acids. Germline-derived CDR1 and CDR2 are SGHVS and FQNEAQ. CDR3: CASRSGGRAIGNEQFF. The whole variable domain, remainder taken from reference TRBV7-8 and TRBJ2-1, is GAGVSQSPRYKVAKRGQDVALRCDPISGHVSLFWYQQALGQGPEFLTYFQNEAQLDKSGLPSDRFFAERPEGSVSTLKIQRTQQEDSAVYLCASRSGGRAIGNEQFFGPGTRLTVL.

The chain joins TRBV10-3 to TRBJ2-2. The CDR3 totals 14 residues. Germline V gene data show CDR1 as ENHRY and CDR2 as SYGVKD. This CDR3 is CAISGGQHTGELFF.

The gene calls are TRBV10-3 and TRBJ2-7; TCRdb reports TRBD1, a call that lacks DNA to check it against. This CDR3 is built from 12 residues. CDR1 and CDR2 from the germline V gene are ENHRY and SYGVKD. CDR3 sequence reads: CAARGAAYEQYF.

The genes are TRBV7-9 and TRBJ2-5; TCRdb calls TRBD1, which cannot be checked without DNA. Per germline, CDR1 SEHNR and CDR2 FQNEAQ (reference sequence). The CDR3 is 15 residues long. CDR3 sequence reads: CASSPGTTGAETQYF.

The chain uses TRBV10-3 and TRBJ2-5; TCRdb picks TRBD2, but there is no DNA to check that call. This CDR3 comprises 14 residues. Per the germline V gene, CDR1 is ENHRY and CDR2 is SYGVKD. This CDR3 reads CATRTSGGQETQYF.